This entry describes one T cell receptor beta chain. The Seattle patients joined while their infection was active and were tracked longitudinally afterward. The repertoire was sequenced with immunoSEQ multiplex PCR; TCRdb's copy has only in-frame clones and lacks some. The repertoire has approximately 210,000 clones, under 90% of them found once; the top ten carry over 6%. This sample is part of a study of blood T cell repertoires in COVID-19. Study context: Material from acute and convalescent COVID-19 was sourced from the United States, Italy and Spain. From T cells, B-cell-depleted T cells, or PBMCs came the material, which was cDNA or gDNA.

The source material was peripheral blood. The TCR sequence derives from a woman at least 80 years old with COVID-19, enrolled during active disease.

This CDR3 is CASKGTLNQPQHF. CDR3 bases: TGTGCCAGTAAAGGGACACTCAATCAGCCCCAGCATTTT. The chain joins TRBV19 to TRBJ1-5; possibly TRBD1 for D (6 bases). The ends were cut back, 7 bases at V and 3 bases at J, with 10 bases in the middle. Germline lookup yields CDR1 LNHDA and CDR2 SQIVND (reference sequence). The CDR3 contains 13 residues.